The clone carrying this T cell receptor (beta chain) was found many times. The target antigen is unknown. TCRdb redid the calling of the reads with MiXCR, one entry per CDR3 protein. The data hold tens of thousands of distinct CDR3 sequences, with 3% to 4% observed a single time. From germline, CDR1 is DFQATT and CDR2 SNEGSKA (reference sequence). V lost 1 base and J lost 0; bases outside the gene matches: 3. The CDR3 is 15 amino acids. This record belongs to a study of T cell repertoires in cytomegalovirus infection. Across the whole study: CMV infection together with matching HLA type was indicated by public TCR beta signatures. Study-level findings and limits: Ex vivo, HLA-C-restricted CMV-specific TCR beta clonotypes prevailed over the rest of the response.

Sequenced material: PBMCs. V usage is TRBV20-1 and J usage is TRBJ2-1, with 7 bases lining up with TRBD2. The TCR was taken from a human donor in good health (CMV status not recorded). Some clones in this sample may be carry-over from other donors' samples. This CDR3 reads CSARGLADSYNEQFF. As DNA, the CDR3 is TGCAGTGCTAGAGGGCTAGCGGACTCCTACAATGAGCAGTTCTTC.